The 9 T cell receptor beta chains below come from one sample, sequenced in a study of blood T cell repertoires in COVID-19. Profiling relied on immunoSEQ multiplex PCR, and the TCRdb table lists in-frame clones only, not all of them. This repertoire shows 430,000 or so clones, around nine tenths found once; its top ten account for approximately 1.5%. The specimen was PBMCs or T cells enriched from blood (not recorded which). All receptors derive from a woman aged 18 to 35 who had been exposed to COVID-19.

The chain employs TRBV18 and TRBJ2-7; D call uncertain. V was trimmed by 3 bases and J by 4 bases, leaving 10 bases between them. CDR1 KGHSH and CDR2 LQKENI come from the germline V gene. The CDR3 loop spans 13 amino acids. As DNA, the CDR3 is TGTGCCAGCTCACCTGAAGCGATGTACGAGCAGTACTTC. Its protein is CASSPEAMYEQYF.

The V and J genes are TRBV28 and TRBJ2-7, with 10 bases lining up with TRBD2. Germline V CDR1 and CDR2: MDHEN, SYDVKM. The V segment lost 8 bases and the J segment 5 bases; nucleotides outside the gene matches: 12. The CDR3 contains 15 residues. This CDR3 reads CASRFSLAGEDEQYF. The CDR3 DNA is TGTGCCAGCCGCTTTTCCCTAGCGGGGGAGGACGAGCAGTACTTC.

The rearrangement links TRBV4-1 to TRBJ1-3; D unclear. The CDR3 extends over 15 amino acids. Germline values: CDR1 MGHRA, CDR2 YSYEKL. V was clipped by 1 base and J by 8 bases, with 15 bases between them. The CDR3 spells CASSQAEVGGDTIYF. The CDR3 DNA sequence: TGCGCCAGCAGCCAAGCGGAAGTCGGCGGGGACACCATATATTTT.

The gene calls are TRBV9 and TRBJ2-1; 7 nucleotides line up with TRBD2. Germline V gene sequence: CDR1 SGDLS, CDR2 YYNGEE. The ends lost 0 bases at V and 0 bases at J; junction bases unmatched: 9. CDR3 length equals 18 residues. The CDR3 spells CASSVGGSGPPSYNEQFF. The CDR3 bases are TGTGCCAGCAGCGTAGGGGGTAGCGGGCCCCCCTCCTACAATGAGCAGTTCTTC.

The chain combines TRBV11-2 with TRBJ2-7; 13 bases align to TRBD2. With 0 bases clipped from V and 2 bases from J, the junction kept 10 bases outside the gene matches. CDR3 length: 19 residues. From germline, CDR1 is SGHAT and CDR2 FQNNGV. CDR3 sequence: CASSLDEEVGLAGAYEQYF. CDR3 sequence (DNA): TGTGCCAGCAGCTTAGATGAGGAGGTAGGACTAGCGGGGGCCTACGAGCAGTACTTC.

This clone was observed a handful of times. J is TRBJ1-5 and V is TRBV28; 7 bases align to TRBD1. Looked up from germline, CDR1 is MDHEN and CDR2 is SYDVKM. The CDR3 totals 17 residues. The V gene end was trimmed by 3 bases and the J gene end by 4 bases; junction bases not matched to a gene: 12. The CDR3 DNA reads TGTGCCAGCAGTTTGGGTGGAGGACCAGGGGGGAATCAGCCCCAGCATTTT. Its protein is CASSLGGGPGGNQPQHF. The whole variable domain, remainder taken from reference TRBV28 and TRBJ1-5, is DVKVTQSSRYLVKRTGEKVFLECVQDMDHENMFWYRQDPGLGLRLIYFSYDVKMKEKGDIPEGYSVSREKKERFSLILESASTNQTSMYLCASSLGGGPGGNQPQHFGDGTRLSIL.

V usage is TRBV10-3 and J usage is TRBJ2-7; tentative D call: TRBD2 (6 bases). Germline loops: CDR1 ENHRY, CDR2 SYGVKD. V was cut by 11 bases and J by 3 bases, with 17 bases left in between. The CDR3 length is 13 residues. CDR3 loop: CAAGRQKDYEQYF. The DNA of the CDR3 is TGTGCCGCCGGGAGACAGAAGGACTACGAGCAGTACTTC.

This chain joins TRBV6-2 or TRBV6-3 and TRBJ2-5, with D unresolved. The CDR3 runs to 12 residues. The V end lost 0 bases, the J end lost 5 bases, and 4 bases lay between the germline ends. The germline V gene has CDR1 MNHEY and CDR2 SVGEGT. CDR3 amino acids: CASSYSYETQYF. In DNA form, the CDR3 reads TGTGCCAGCAGTTACTCTTATGAGACCCAGTACTTC.

This clone was counted only a few times. V and J are TRBV7-8 and TRBJ2-7; 9 nucleotides agree with TRBD2. The CDR3 runs to 14 residues. V dropped 2 bases and J dropped 2; count of bases not matched to a gene: 1. The germline gives CDR1 SGHVS, CDR2 FQNEAQ. In DNA form, the CDR3 reads TGTGCCAGCAGCTTACTAGCGGGGACCTACGAGCAGTACTTC. As protein: CASSLLAGTYEQYF.